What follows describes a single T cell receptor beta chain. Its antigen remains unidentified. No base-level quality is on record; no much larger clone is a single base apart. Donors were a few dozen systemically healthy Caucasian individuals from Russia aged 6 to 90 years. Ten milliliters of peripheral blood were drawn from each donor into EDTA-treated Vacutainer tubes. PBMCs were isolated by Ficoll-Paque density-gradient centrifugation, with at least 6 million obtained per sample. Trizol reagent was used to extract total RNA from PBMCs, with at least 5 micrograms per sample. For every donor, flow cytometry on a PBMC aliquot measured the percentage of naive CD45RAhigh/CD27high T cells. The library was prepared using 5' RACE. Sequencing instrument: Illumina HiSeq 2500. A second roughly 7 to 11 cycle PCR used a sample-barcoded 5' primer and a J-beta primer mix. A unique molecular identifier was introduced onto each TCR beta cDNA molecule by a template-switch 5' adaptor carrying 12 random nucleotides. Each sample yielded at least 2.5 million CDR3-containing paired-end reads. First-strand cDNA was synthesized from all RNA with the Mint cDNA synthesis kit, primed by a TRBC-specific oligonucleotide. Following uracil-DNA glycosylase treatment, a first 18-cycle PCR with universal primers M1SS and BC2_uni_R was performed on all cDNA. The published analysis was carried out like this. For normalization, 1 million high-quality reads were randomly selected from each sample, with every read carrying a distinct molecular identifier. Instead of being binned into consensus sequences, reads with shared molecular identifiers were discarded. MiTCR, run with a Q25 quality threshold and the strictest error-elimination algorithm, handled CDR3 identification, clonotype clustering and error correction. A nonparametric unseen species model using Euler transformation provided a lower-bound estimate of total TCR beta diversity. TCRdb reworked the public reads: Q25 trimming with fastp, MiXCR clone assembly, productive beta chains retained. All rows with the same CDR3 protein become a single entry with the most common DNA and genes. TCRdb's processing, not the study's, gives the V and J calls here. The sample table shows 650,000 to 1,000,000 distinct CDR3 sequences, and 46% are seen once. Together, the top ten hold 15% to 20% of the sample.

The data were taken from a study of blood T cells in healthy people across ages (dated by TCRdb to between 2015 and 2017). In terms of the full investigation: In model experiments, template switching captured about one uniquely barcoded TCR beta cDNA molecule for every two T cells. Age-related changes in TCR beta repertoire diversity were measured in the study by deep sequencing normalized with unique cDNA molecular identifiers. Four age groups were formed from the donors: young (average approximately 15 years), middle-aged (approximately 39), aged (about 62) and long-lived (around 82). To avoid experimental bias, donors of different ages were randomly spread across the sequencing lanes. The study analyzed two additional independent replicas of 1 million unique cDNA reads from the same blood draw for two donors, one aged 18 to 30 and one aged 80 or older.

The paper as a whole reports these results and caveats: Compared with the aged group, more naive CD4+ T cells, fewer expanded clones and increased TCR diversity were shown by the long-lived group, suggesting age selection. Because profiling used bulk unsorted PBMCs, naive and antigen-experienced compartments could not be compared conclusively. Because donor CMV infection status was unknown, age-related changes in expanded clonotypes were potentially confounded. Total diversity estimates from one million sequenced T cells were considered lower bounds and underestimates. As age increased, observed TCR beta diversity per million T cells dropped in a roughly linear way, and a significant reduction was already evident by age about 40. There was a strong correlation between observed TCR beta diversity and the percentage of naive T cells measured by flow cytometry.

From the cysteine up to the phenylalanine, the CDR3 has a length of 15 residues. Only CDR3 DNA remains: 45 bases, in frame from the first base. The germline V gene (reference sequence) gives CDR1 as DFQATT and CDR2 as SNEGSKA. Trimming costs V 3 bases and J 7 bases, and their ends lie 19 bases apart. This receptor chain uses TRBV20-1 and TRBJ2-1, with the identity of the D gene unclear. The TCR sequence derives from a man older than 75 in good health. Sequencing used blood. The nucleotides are TGCAGTGCTAGCAACGGCGATACCGGTGGGAATGAGCAGTTCTTC. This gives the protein CSASNGDTGGNEQFF.